This T cell receptor (beta chain) was observed in a study of T cell repertoires in cytomegalovirus infection. This clonotype came up many times. TCRdb re-analysed the reads in MiXCR, keeping a single row per CDR3 protein. Among almost 500,000 distinct CDR3 sequences listed, over 9% were seen once. The clonotype was recovered from a human donor in good health (CMV status not recorded). Some clones in this sample may be carry-over from other donors' samples. Input material: PBMCs.

The CDR3: CASSQGGVSSNQPQHF. Here the CDR3 DNA reads TGCGCCAGCAGCCAAGGCGGAGTTTCTAGCAATCAGCCCCAGCATTTT. The rearrangement uses TRBV4-1 and TRBJ1-5; D gene uncertain. CDR3 length: 16 residues. V was trimmed by 1 base and J by 0 bases, leaving 10 bases between them. The V gene's germline CDR1 is MGHRA and CDR2 YSYEKL.